A selection of T cell receptor beta chains follows, all from one sample in a study of T cell repertoires in cytomegalovirus infection. No antigen has been identified for these receptors. TCRdb re-analysed the reads in MiXCR, keeping a single row per CDR3 protein. The repertoire holds roughly 340,000 distinct CDR3 sequences, about 29% seen once, with about 19% in the top ten. Sequences were derived from cultured PBMCs, sampled from culture after CMV antigen stimulation. The receptors here all came from a human donor in good health (CMV status not recorded). Some clones in this sample may be carry-over from other donors' samples. CDR3s include the opening cysteine and the closing phenylalanine or tryptophan. The order of the fields is V gene, J gene, D gene, CDR3 protein. D genes are given only for firm matches.

V: TRBV20-1
J: TRBJ2-3
D: TRBD2
CDR3: CSALTSGRDTQYF

V: TRBV7-9
J: TRBJ1-2
D: .
CDR3: CASSPGRFYGYTF

V: TRBV19
J: TRBJ2-1
D: .
CDR3: CASSRRQTLSYNEQFF

V: TRBV19
J: TRBJ1-5
D: .
CDR3: CASSTLYWRPQHF

V: TRBV6-5
J: TRBJ1-4
D: .
CDR3: CASSYSHMKRDEKLFF

V: TRBV19
J: TRBJ1-5
D: .
CDR3: CASSSSGNQPQHF

V: TRBV7-3
J: TRBJ1-2
D: .
CDR3: CASSQQGSSGYTF

V: TRBV7-9
J: TRBJ1-5
D: .
CDR3: CASNQGFNQPQHF

V: TRBV7-3
J: TRBJ1-1
D: TRBD1
CDR3: CASSSPGTGVTFF

V: TRBV11-2
J: TRBJ2-7
D: TRBD2
CDR3: CASSLSSGGNSYEQYF

V: TRBV20-1
J: TRBJ2-1
D: .
CDR3: CSAGQLFSGVDNEQFF

V: TRBV20-1
J: TRBJ1-4
D: TRBD1
CDR3: CSGTGGTGDEKLFF

V: TRBV7-2
J: TRBJ1-1
D: .
CDR3: CASSPPGHRRNTEAFF

V: TRBV19
J: TRBJ1-2
D: .
CDR3: CASSIGTAYGYTF

V: TRBV6-1
J: TRBJ2-5
D: .
CDR3: CASGLGFQETQYF

V: TRBV6-5
J: TRBJ1-1
D: TRBD1
CDR3: CASSSRQGWDTEAFF

V: TRBV12-3/TRBV12-4
J: TRBJ1-1
D: .
CDR3: CASSWSGPMNTEAFF